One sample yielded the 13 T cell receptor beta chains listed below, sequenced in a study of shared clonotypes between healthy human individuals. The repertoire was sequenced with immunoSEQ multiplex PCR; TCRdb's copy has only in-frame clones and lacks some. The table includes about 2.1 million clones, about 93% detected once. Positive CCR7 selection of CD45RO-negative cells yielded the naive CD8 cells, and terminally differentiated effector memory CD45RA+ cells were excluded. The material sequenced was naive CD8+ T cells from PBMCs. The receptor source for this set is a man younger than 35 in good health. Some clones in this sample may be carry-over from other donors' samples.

The CDR3 nucleotides read TGTGCCAGCTCCGAGACAGGGACCCCTGGAAACACCATATATTTT. The encoded protein is CASSETGTPGNTIYF. The rearrangement joins TRBV9 to TRBJ1-3, with 7 positions matching TRBD1. Germline V gives CDR1 SGDLS, CDR2 YYNGEE. This CDR3 is built from 15 residues. J gave up 2 bases and V 7 bases, and 9 bases lay outside the gene matches.

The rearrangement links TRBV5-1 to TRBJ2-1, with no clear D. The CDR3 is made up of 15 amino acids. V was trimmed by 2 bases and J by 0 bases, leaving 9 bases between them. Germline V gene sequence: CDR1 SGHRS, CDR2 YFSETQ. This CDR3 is CASSFRASSYNEQFF. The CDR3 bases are TGCGCCAGCAGCTTCCGGGCGAGCTCCTACAATGAGCAGTTCTTC. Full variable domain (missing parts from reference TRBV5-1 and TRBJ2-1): KAGVTQTPRYLIKTRGQQVTLSCSPISGHRSVSWYQQTPGQGLQFLFEYFSETQRNKGNFPGRFSGRQFSNSRSEMNVSTLELGDSALYLCASSFRASSYNEQFFGPGTRLTVL.

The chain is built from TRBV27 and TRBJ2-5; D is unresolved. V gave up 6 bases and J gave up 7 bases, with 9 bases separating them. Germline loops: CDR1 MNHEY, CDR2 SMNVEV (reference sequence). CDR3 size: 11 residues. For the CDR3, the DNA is TGTGCCAGCAGACAATCCGGGACCCAGTACTTC. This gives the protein CASRQSGTQYF.

The CDR3 here is CASSIKSDQPQHF. CDR3 bases: TGTGCCAGTAGTATTAAGTCGGATCAGCCCCAGCATTTT. The V call is TRBV19, the J call TRBJ1-5; D call uncertain. V was shortened by 3 bases and J by 5 bases, with 8 bases between the two germline ends. The CDR3 consists of 13 residues. The germline V gene has CDR1 LNHDA and CDR2 SQIVND (reference sequence).

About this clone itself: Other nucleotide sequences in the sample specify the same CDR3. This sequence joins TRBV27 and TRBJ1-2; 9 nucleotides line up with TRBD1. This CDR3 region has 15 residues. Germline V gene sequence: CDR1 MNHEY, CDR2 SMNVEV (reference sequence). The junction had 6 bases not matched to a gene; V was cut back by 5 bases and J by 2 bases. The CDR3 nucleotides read TGTGCCAGCAGTCCCCGGACAGGGGCGAACTATGGCTACACCTTC. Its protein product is CASSPRTGANYGYTF.

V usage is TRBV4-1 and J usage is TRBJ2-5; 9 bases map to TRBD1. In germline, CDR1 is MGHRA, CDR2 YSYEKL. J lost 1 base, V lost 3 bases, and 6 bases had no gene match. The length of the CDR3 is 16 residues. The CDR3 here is CASSHPATGGQETQYF. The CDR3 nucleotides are TGCGCCAGCAGCCATCCTGCGACAGGGGGCCAAGAGACCCAGTACTTC.

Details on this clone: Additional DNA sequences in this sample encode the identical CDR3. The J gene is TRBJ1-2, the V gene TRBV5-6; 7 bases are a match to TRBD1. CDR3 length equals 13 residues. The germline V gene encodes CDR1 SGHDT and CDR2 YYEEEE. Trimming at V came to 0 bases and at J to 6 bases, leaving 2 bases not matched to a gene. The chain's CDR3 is CASSLGQGNGYTF. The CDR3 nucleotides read TGTGCCAGCAGCTTGGGACAGGGAAATGGCTACACCTTC.

Here the CDR3 DNA reads TGCAGTGCTCCCGTCGGCACCATATATTTT. It encodes CSAPVGTIYF. The V gene is TRBV20-1, the J gene TRBJ1-3; D is uncertain. CDR3 length: 10 amino acids. CDR1 and CDR2 from the germline V gene are DFQATT and SNEGSKA (reference sequence). Trimming shortened V by 5 bases and J by 9 bases, and 8 bases separated the two germline ends.

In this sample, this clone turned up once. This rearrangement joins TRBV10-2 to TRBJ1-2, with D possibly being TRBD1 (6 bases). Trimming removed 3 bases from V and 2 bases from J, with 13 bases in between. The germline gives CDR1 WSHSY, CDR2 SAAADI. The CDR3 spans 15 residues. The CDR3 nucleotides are TGCGCCAGCAGTGAATTAAACAGGGTGAACTATGGCTACACCTTC. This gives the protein CASSELNRVNYGYTF.

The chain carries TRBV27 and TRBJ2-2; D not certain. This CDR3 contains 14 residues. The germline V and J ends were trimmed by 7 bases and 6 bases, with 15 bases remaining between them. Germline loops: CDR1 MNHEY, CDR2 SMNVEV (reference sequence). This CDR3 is CASTGLFKAGELFF. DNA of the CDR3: TGTGCCAGCACCGGATTATTTAAAGCCGGGGAGCTGTTTTTT.

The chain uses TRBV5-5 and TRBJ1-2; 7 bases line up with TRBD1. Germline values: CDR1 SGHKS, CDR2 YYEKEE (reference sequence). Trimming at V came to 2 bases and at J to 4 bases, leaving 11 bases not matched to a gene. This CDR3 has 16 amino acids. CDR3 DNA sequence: TGTGCCAGCAGCTTTGATCCACGGGACAGCCTCTATGGCTACACCTTC. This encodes CASSFDPRDSLYGYTF. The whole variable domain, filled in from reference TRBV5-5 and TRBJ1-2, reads DAGVTQSPTHLIKTRGQQVTLRCSPISGHKSVSWYQQVLGQGPQFIFQYYEKEERGRGNFPDRFSARQFPNYSSELNVNALLLGDSALYLCASSFDPRDSLYGYTFGSGTRLTVV.

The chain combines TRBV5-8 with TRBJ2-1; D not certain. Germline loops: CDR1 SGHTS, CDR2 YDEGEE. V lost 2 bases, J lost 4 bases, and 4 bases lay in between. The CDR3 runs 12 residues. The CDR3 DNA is TGTGCCAGCAGCTTCGTATACAATGAGCAGTTCTTC. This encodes CASSFVYNEQFF.

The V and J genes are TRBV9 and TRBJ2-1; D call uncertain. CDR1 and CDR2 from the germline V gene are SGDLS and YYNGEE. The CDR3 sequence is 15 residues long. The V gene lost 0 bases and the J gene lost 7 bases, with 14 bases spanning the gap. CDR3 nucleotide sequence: TGTGCCAGCAGCGTAGGGCCGAGACCAGAAAATGAGCAGTTCTTC. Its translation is CASSVGPRPENEQFF. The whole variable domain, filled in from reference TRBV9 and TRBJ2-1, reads DSGVTQTPKHLITATGQRVTLRCSPRSGDLSVYWYQQSLDQGLQFLIQYYNGEERAKGNILERFSAQQFPDLHSELNLSSLELGDSALYFCASSVGPRPENEQFFGPGTRLTVL.